The source of this T cell receptor beta chain is a study of cytomegalovirus exposure and HLA in healthy donors. Notes on the study in general: Rarity characterized most TCR sequences, yet some public TCRs appeared in many donors. Most CMV-associated TCR beta chains appeared HLA-restricted in a later analysis. Most TCR beta V segments were productive about 87% or about 30% of the time in an earlier analysis.

About this clone itself: Antigen specificity is unknown.

PCR involved 60 Vbeta and 13 Jbeta primers. TCRdb keeps only in-frame clones here, not all; method: immunoSEQ multiplex PCR. The sample lists about 160,000 clones, over 75% seen once, with 0.98% in the top ten. Material for sequencing was PBMCs. This clonotype originated in a woman aged 50 to 60 in good health and CMV-seropositive.

Written as DNA, the CDR3 is TGTGCCAGCAGCTCGGGAGGTAAAAATCAGCCCCAGCATTTT. It is translated as CASSSGGKNQPQHF. The chain couples TRBV5-4 to TRBJ1-5; the D is unclear. Trimming removed 3 bases at V and 4 bases at J, with 11 bases between. Germline values: CDR1 SGHNT, CDR2 YYREEE (reference sequence). The length of the CDR3 is 14 residues.